This TCR beta chain stems from a study of neurological immune-mediated disorders. The ends lost 4 bases at V and 0 bases at J; junction bases unmatched: 3. Per the germline V gene, CDR1 is SGHKS and CDR2 is YYEKEE (reference sequence). This CDR3 comprises 17 residues. TCRdb redid the calling of the 5' RACE reads with MiXCR, one entry per CDR3 protein. The sample includes some 60,000 distinct CDR3 sequences, about 10% of them seen just once. The time point here: longitudinal time-point 1 (baseline). This clonotype was recorded at least ten times. The rearrangement uses TRBV5-5 and TRBJ2-1; 14 bases map to TRBD2. Sequencing was done on a sample of PBMCs. This TCR derives from a male donor with HTLV-1-associated myelopathy (HAM/TSP). The DNA of the CDR3 is TGTGCCAGCAGCCTGACTAGCGGGGGGGCCTCCTACAATGAGCAGTTCTTC. The encoded protein is CASSLTSGGASYNEQFF.